The clone carrying this TCR beta chain was counted once. Its antigen is as yet unknown. This sample stems from a study of pediatric ulcerative colitis. No immunosuppressive drugs were given to ulcerative colitis patients before diagnostic colonoscopy. Blood was drawn at the time of colonoscopy. The CDR3 spans 14 residues. The V gene lost 5 bases and the J gene lost 5 bases, with 15 bases spanning the gap. The germline V gene encodes CDR1 SEHNR and CDR2 FQNEAQ (reference sequence). Method: immunoSEQ multiplex PCR; TCRdb's copy keeps in-frame clones and lacks some. The sample records about 32,000 clones, roughly four fifths being singletons. Study observations and caveats: Repertoires came from total lymphocyte DNA, not specific subsets. Acute severe colitis showed lower rectal diversity from clonal expansions.

The chain employs TRBV7-9 and TRBJ1-1, with TRBD1 as a possible D gene (6 bases). The TCR originated in a boy under 18 with severe ulcerative colitis. Sequenced: blood. CDR3 loop: CASSRTGGLTEAFF. CDR3 in DNA: TGTGCCAGCAGCCGGACGGGGGGCTTGACTGAAGCTTTCTTT.